This TCR beta chain was obtained from a study of blood T cell repertoires in COVID-19. Study-level background: Samples representing acute and convalescent COVID-19 were sourced from the United States, Italy and Spain.

Cohort 3 recovered donors had two negative PCRs, clearance, or symptom resolution. TCRdb keeps only in-frame clones here, not all; method: immunoSEQ multiplex PCR. The table shows about 210,000 clones, with 81% occurring only once. The germline gives CDR1 LNHNV, CDR2 YYDKDF (reference sequence). Trimming removed 0 bases at V and 0 bases at J, with 9 bases between. The CDR3 is 16 residues long. The V gene is TRBV15, the J gene TRBJ1-3, with a tentative D call TRBD1 (5 bases). Material for sequencing was PBMCs or T cells enriched from blood (not recorded which). The clonotype was recovered from a man aged 40-50 years who had recovered from COVID-19. DNA of the CDR3: TGTGCCACCAGCAGAGATGGGGCAGACTCTGGAAACACCATATATTTT. Protein product: CATSRDGADSGNTIYF.